This T cell receptor beta chain appears in the sequencing data of a study of beta chain features in type 1 diabetes. Study-level findings and limits: Shorter templates may be favored by PCR, equally so in patients and controls. Possibly, sequencing cDNA over-represented cells that had high TCR expression levels. Whether HLA type influences TCRB rearrangement remained unresolved here.

CDR1 is SGHTA, CDR2 FQGNSA, per germline. This CDR3 has 14 amino acids. V was shortened by 5 bases and J by 5 bases, with 14 bases between the two germline ends. Sequencing targeted expressed TCRB transcripts, as all isolated RNA had been reverse transcribed. Some clones are missing from TCRdb's copy, which holds only in-frame ones; the method was immunoSEQ multiplex PCR. The table lists about 360,000 clones, 10% to 15% of them singletons. Every sorted population was more than 95% pure. Remarks on this clone: Its specificity is not known.

The V call is TRBV7-2, the J call TRBJ2-3; no reliable D call. This receptor was taken from a man between 18 and 35 years old in good health. The sample was naive CD4+ T cells from blood. The CDR3 bases are TGTGCCAGCAGCACTCCATCCCTCGGAGATACGCAGTATTTT. It specifies CASSTPSLGDTQYF.